This T cell receptor (beta chain) was sequenced in a study of glioma-infiltrating T cells. Study findings and constraints: Only very few CDR3 sequences appeared in both tissue and blood. Non-neoplastic patients had below-expected tissue-blood divergence, while all gliomas exceeded expectation.

Amplification of TCR alpha and beta CDR3 regions from RNA used iRepertoire nested multiplex PCR. Tissue mRNA or PBMC total RNA, roughly 100-400 ng, went into one-step reverse transcription and amplification. TCRdb fed the multiplex PCR reads into MiXCR, producing one record per CDR3 protein. The sample has around 170,000 distinct CDR3 sequences; over 40% are singletons. This clonotype was picked up many times. Its antigen remains unidentified. This clonotype was sampled from a human donor with low-grade glioma or glioblastoma, undergoing nonglioma brain surgery, or in good health (not recorded which). The material sequenced was glioma tissue, nonneoplastic brain tissue, or PBMCs (not recorded which).

The CDR3: CATSDWGGYTF. The CDR3 region has the DNA TGTGCCACCAGTGATTGGGGAGGCTACACCTTC. The rearrangement joins TRBV24-1 to TRBJ1-2; D gene unclear. V was clipped by 2 bases and J by 8 bases, with 5 bases between them. This CDR3 region has 11 residues. The germline V gene encodes CDR1 KGHDR and CDR2 SFDVKD.